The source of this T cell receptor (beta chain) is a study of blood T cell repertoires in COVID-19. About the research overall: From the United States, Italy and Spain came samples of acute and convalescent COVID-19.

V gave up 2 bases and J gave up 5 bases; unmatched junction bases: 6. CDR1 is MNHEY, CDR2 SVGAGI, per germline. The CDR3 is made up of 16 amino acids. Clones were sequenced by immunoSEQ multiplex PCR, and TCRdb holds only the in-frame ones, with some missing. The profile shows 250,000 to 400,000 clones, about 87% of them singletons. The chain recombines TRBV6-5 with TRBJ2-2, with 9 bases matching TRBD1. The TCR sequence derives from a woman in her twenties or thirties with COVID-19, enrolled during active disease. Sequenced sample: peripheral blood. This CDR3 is CASSYPTGGGTGELFF. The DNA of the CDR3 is TGTGCCAGCAGTTACCCGACAGGGGGTGGGACCGGGGAGCTGTTTTTT.